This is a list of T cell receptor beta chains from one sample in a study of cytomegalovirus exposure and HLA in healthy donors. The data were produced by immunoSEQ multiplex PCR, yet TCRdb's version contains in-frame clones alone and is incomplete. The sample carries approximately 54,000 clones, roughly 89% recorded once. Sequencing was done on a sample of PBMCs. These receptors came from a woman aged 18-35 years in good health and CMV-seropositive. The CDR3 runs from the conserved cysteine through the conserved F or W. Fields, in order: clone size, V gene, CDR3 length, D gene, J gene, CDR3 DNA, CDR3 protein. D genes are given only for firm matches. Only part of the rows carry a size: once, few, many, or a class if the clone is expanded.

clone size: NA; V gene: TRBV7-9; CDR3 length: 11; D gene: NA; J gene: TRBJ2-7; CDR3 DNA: TGTGCCAGCAGCTCCCTTGACGAGCAGTACTTC; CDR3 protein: CASSSLDEQYF
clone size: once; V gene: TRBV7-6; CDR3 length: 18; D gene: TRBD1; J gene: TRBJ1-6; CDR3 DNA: TGTGCCAGCAGCCCCCGCAGGCCGCAGGGGGCGGATAATTCACCCCTCCACTTT; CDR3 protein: CASSPRRPQGADNSPLHF
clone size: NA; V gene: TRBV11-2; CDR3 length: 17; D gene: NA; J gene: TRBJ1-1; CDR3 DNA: TGTGCCAGCAGCTTAGGATTCCCCCGGGGATGGGCCACTGAAGCTTTCTTT; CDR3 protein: CASSLGFPRGWATEAFF
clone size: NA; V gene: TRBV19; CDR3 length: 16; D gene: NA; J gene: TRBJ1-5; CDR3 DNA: TGTGCCAGTAGCCTTTCTACAGGGTTAGGCAATCAGCCCCAGCATTTT; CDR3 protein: CASSLSTGLGNQPQHF
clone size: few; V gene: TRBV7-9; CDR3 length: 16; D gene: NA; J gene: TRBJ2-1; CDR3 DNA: TGTGCCAGCAGCTTAGTCCGCGGGGGCGGATACAATGAGCAGTTCTTC; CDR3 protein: CASSLVRGGGYNEQFF
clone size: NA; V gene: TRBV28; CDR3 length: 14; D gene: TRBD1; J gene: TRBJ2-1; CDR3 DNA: TGTGCCAGCAGCCCCGGGACAGGGCTAAAGATTCAGTTCTTC; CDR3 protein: CASSPGTGLKIQFF
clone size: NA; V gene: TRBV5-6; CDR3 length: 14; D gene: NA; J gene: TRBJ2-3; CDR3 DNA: TGTGCCAGCAGCTCACAGCCAATTGGTGATACGCAGTATTTT; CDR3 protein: CASSSQPIGDTQYF
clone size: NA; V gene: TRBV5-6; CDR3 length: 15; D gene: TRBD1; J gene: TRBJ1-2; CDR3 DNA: TGTGCCAGCAGCTTTACCGGGACAGGGAACTATGGCTACACCTTC; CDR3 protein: CASSFTGTGNYGYTF
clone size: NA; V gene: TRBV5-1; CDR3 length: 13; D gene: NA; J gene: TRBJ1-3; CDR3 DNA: TGCGCCAGCAGCTTGAACACTGGAAACACCATATATTTT; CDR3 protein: CASSLNTGNTIYF
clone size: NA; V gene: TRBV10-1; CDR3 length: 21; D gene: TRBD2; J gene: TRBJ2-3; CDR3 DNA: TGCGCCAGCAGCGCCCACTCGGGACTAGCGGGGGTCCGGGCTCTCACAGATACGCAGTATTTT; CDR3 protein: CASSAHSGLAGVRALTDTQYF
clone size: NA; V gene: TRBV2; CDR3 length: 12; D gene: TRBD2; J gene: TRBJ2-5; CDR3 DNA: TGTGCCAGCAGTGAGCGGGGGGCGACCCAGTACTTC; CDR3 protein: CASSERGATQYF
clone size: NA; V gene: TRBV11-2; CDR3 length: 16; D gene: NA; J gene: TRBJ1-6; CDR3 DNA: TGTGCCAGCAGCTCCCTACGGGAGGGTAAGAATTCACCCCTCCACTTT; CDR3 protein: CASSSLREGKNSPLHF
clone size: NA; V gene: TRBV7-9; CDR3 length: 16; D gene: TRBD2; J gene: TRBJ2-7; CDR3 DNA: TGTGCCAGCAGCTTCGGACTAGCGGGGGGTTACTACGAGCAGTACTTC; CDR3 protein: CASSFGLAGGYYEQYF
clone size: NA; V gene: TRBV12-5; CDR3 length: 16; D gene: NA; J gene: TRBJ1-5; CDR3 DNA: TGTGCTAGTGGTTTTGGGGGGAACCCCAACAATCAGCCCCAGCATTTT; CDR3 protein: CASGFGGNPNNQPQHF
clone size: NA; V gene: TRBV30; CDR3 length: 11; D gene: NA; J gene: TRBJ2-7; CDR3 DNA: TGTGCCTGGACAGCAGGCTACGAGCAGTACTTC; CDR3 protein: CAWTAGYEQYF
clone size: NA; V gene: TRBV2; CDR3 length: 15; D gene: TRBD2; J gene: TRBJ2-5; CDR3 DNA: TGTGCCAGCAGTGTACCAGGACTAGCAATGGGGACCCAGTACTTC; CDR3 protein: CASSVPGLAMGTQYF
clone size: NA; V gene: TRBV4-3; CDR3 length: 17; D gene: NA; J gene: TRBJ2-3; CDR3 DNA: TGCGCCAGCAGCCAAGATCAGATCGGGGGAAGCACAGATACGCAGTATTTT; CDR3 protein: CASSQDQIGGSTDTQYF
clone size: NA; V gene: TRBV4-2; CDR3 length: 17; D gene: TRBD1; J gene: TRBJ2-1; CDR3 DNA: TGTGCCAGCAGCCAAGAAAGGAGACAGGGGGCTGTTAATGAGCAGTTCTTC; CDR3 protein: CASSQERRQGAVNEQFF